This is a list of T cell receptor beta chains from one sample in a study of T cells in Graves' hyperthyroidism and ophthalmopathy. TCRdb ran MiXCR on the multiplex PCR reads and lists one entry per CDR3 protein. Of approximately 330,000 distinct CDR3 sequences detected, roughly 13% appear once; the ten largest clones hold almost 35%. Sequenced: blood. These TCRs come from a woman between 40 and 50 years old with Graves' ophthalmopathy. The CDR3 runs from the conserved cysteine through the conserved F or W. D genes are given only for firm matches. Rows give clone size only sometimes, using once, few, many, or a class for an expanded clone.

clone_size: .; v_call: TRBV19; d_call: TRBD2; j_call: TRBJ2-1; cdr3_nt: TGTGCCAGTAGTCTAGCGGGGTTTAAGCAGTTCTTC; cdr3_aa: CASSLAGFKQFF
clone_size: few; v_call: TRBV27; d_call: TRBD1; j_call: TRBJ1-4; cdr3_nt: TGTGCCAGCAGTTTAGGGGACAGACCCGAAAAACTGTTTTTT; cdr3_aa: CASSLGDRPEKLFF
clone_size: many; v_call: TRBV28; d_call: .; j_call: TRBJ2-3; cdr3_nt: TGTGCCAGCAGTTTAGGCGCCTTGAGCACAGATACGCAGTATTTT; cdr3_aa: CASSLGALSTDTQYF
clone_size: .; v_call: TRBV30; d_call: .; j_call: TRBJ1-1; cdr3_nt: TGTGCCTGGAGTGTAAAGGGTGAAGCTTTCTTT; cdr3_aa: CAWSVKGEAFF
clone_size: few; v_call: TRBV28; d_call: .; j_call: TRBJ1-5; cdr3_nt: TGTGCCCTGGGGGCAGGAGGCAATCAGCCCCAGCATTTT; cdr3_aa: CALGAGGNQPQHF
clone_size: many; v_call: TRBV5-1; d_call: .; j_call: TRBJ2-7; cdr3_nt: TGCGCCAGCAGCTTGGAAGGGGGTTCGGGCGAGCAGTACTTC; cdr3_aa: CASSLEGGSGEQYF
clone_size: .; v_call: TRBV29-1; d_call: .; j_call: TRBJ2-7; cdr3_nt: TGCAGCGGGCGGGCGGGCCCTAGCGAGCAGTACTTC; cdr3_aa: CSGRAGPSEQYF
clone_size: .; v_call: TRBV28; d_call: .; j_call: TRBJ2-7; cdr3_nt: TGTGCCAGCAGTGCCCTCGAGCAGTACTTC; cdr3_aa: CASSALEQYF
clone_size: few; v_call: TRBV19; d_call: TRBD1; j_call: TRBJ1-5; cdr3_nt: TGTGCCAGCGGGACAGTCGGGGGTCACTGGGGCAATCAGCCCCAGCATTTT; cdr3_aa: CASGTVGGHWGNQPQHF
clone_size: many; v_call: TRBV29-1; d_call: .; j_call: TRBJ2-5; cdr3_nt: TGCAGCGTTGAGTACGGGGTGGAAGAGACCCAGTACTTC; cdr3_aa: CSVEYGVEETQYF
clone_size: many; v_call: TRBV6-1; d_call: .; j_call: TRBJ1-6; cdr3_nt: TGTGCCAGCTGCGTGGAGGACGGCTCATATAATTCACCCCTCCACTTT; cdr3_aa: CASCVEDGSYNSPLHF
clone_size: many; v_call: TRBV7-2; d_call: TRBD2; j_call: TRBJ2-7; cdr3_nt: TGTGCCAGCAGCCTTCGACTAGCGGGGGGGCCTGTAGGGGAGCAGTACTTC; cdr3_aa: CASSLRLAGGPVGEQYF